The TCR beta chain described here comes from a study of early T cells in non-severe SARS-CoV-2 infection. The wider study: Sequencing was performed on bulk RNA from unsorted whole blood, leaving chains unpaired. Study-level points and caveats: The matching step, a VDJdb search, favored anti-spike CD8 responses and missed private and CD4 specificities.

Ten or more counts support this clonotype. What it binds is not known. Individual cDNA molecules were tagged with unique molecular identifiers, the study reported. One entry per CDR3 protein, called by TCRdb with MiXCR from the 5' RACE reads. The sample includes 79,000 or so distinct CDR3 sequences, 9.5% to 15% of them seen just once. V lost 5 bases and J 0 bases, leaving 11 bases between the germline ends. Germline CDR1 is SGHTA and CDR2 is FQGNSA. The CDR3 consists of 14 residues. This chain connects TRBV7-2 to TRBJ2-7, with D tentatively TRBD2 (6 bases). The origin of this receptor is an adult who was a healthcare worker with PCR-confirmed SARS-CoV-2 infection or an uninfected control (not recorded which). The specimen was whole blood. CDR3 region: CASSPTTSSYEQYF. The CDR3 nucleotides are TGTGCCAGCAGCCCGACGACTAGCTCCTACGAGCAGTACTTC.